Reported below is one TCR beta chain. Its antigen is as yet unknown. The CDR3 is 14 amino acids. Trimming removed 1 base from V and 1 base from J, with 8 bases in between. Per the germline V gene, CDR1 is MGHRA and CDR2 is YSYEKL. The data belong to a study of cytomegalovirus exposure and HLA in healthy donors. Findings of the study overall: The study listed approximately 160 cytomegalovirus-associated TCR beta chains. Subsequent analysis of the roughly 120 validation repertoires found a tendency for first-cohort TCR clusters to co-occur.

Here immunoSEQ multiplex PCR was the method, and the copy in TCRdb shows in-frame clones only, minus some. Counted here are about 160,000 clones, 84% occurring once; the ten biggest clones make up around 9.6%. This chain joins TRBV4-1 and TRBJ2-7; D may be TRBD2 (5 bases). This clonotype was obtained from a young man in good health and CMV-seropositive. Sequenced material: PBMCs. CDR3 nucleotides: TGCGCCAGCAGCCAAGGGGGAGAGTCCTACGAGCAGTACTTC. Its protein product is CASSQGGESYEQYF.